The next 19 T cell receptor beta chains were all read from a single sample in a study of T-cell reconstitution after alpha-beta-depleted transplantation in children. The library targeted TCRbeta and was prepared with unique molecular identifiers. MiXCR, run by TCRdb on the PCR reads, gives a single entry per CDR3 protein. The sample lists over 200,000 distinct CDR3 sequences; about a tenth were seen once. The sequencing here drew on PBMCs from the stem cell graft donor, taken from the stem cell graft. The receptors here all came from a human donor who donated a stem cell graft to a child with acute lymphoblastic leukemia.

The chain carries TRBV6-1 and TRBJ1-2; D not certain. The CDR3 loop spans 13 amino acids. Germline CDR1 is MNHNS and CDR2 is SASEGT. Trimming left V 2 bases short and J 2 bases short, with 6 bases between. CDR3 in DNA: TGTGCCAGCAGTGAACAGAACAACTATGGCTACACCTTC. Protein product: CASSEQNNYGYTF.

This clonotype turned up a few times. This chain links TRBV7-9 with TRBJ2-3; D might be TRBD1 (5 bases). The V end lost 2 bases, the J end lost 1 base, and 7 bases lay between the germline ends. This CDR3 spans 14 amino acids. Germline lookup yields CDR1 SEHNR and CDR2 FQNEAQ (reference sequence). For the CDR3, the DNA is TGTGCCAGCAGCTTAATGGGGCGCACAGATACGCAGTATTTT. This translates into CASSLMGRTDTQYF.

This clonotype was counted at least ten times. V usage is TRBV3-1 and J usage is TRBJ2-2; D is ambiguous. With 2 bases removed from V and 3 bases from J, the gap between germline ends came to 7 bases. The CDR3 length is 14 residues. Germline CDR1 reads LGHDT; CDR2 reads YNNKEL (reference sequence). CDR3 nucleotide sequence: TGTGCCAGCAGCCAACTTCGGGACACCGGGGAGCTGTTTTTT. Amino acids: CASSQLRDTGELFF.

This clonotype turned up a few times. The chain links TRBV4-1 to TRBJ1-1; D may be TRBD1 (6 bases). V was pared by 3 bases and J by 4 bases, with 15 bases between. This CDR3 is 15 amino acids long. From germline, CDR1 is MGHRA and CDR2 YSYEKL. The DNA of the CDR3 is TGCGCCAGCAGCCACCGACAGGTCGGGAGCACTGAAGCTTTCTTT. Translated: CASSHRQVGSTEAFF.

This clonotype has at least ten counts. This chain connects TRBV20-1 to TRBJ2-2, with 8 bases aligning to TRBD1. Germline CDR1 is DFQATT and CDR2 is SNEGSKA (reference sequence). V lost 1 base, J lost 3 bases, and 4 bases stayed unmatched. The CDR3 runs 15 residues. The CDR3 DNA sequence: TGCAGTGCTAGAGTCCCCAGGGGGCACACCGGGGAGCTGTTTTTT. Its protein product is CSARVPRGHTGELFF.

This clonotype turned up a few times. The V and J genes are TRBV11-1 and TRBJ2-2, with D perhaps matching TRBD2 (5 bases). V was shortened by 1 base and J by 7 bases, with 13 bases between the two germline ends. CDR1 SGHAT and CDR2 FQDESV come from the germline V gene (reference sequence). This CDR3 region has 15 residues. CDR3 protein: CASSLVRGKVGELFF. CDR3 DNA sequence: TGTGCCAGCAGCTTAGTCCGGGGAAAGGTCGGGGAGCTGTTTTTT.

This clonotype was picked up a small number of times. The chain carries TRBV28 and TRBJ2-5, with D possibly matching TRBD2 (6 bases). The CDR3 is made up of 15 amino acids. V lost 6 bases and J 3 bases, leaving 17 bases between the germline ends. Looked up from germline, CDR1 is MDHEN and CDR2 is SYDVKM. CDR3 amino acids: CASSGGGIGKETQYF. The DNA of the CDR3 is TGTGCCAGCAGCGGGGGAGGCATCGGAAAAGAGACCCAGTACTTC.

This clonotype has ten or more counts. This sequence joins TRBV20-1 and TRBJ2-7; 12 bases fit TRBD2. The junction had 5 bases not matched to a gene; V was cut back by 3 bases and J by 2 bases. The CDR3 is 15 amino acids. Germline CDR1 is DFQATT and CDR2 is SNEGSKA (reference sequence). The CDR3 sequence: CSASPLAGGTYEQYF. The CDR3 DNA reads TGCAGTGCTAGTCCACTAGCGGGGGGTACCTACGAGCAGTACTTC.

The V and J genes are TRBV5-1 and TRBJ2-3, with D possibly being TRBD1 or TRBD2 (5 bases each). CDR3 length equals 16 residues. Per the germline V gene, CDR1 is SGHRS and CDR2 is YFSETQ. V was pared by 1 base and J by 0 bases, with 12 bases between. As DNA, the CDR3 is TGCGCCAGCAGCTTGTGGGACCCCGGGAGCACAGATACGCAGTATTTT. Translation: CASSLWDPGSTDTQYF.

This clonotype came up once. J is TRBJ2-7 and V is TRBV4-2, with no clear D. CDR1 LGHNA and CDR2 YNFKEQ come from the germline V gene. The CDR3 spans 14 residues. V was pared by 2 bases and J by 0 bases, with 8 bases between. In DNA form, the CDR3 reads TGTGCCAGCAGCCAACCTAGTGTCTCCTACGAGCAGTACTTC. Its translation: CASSQPSVSYEQYF.

This clonotype was seen ten or more times. The V gene is TRBV12-3 or TRBV12-4, the J gene TRBJ2-1; D is tentatively TRBD1 or TRBD2 (5 bases each). Trimming left V 3 bases short and J 6 bases short, with 9 bases between. There are 13 residues in the CDR3. The CDR3, as DNA: TGTGCCAGCAGTTTCGGGGCCGTCAATGAGCAGTTCTTC. It translates to CASSFGAVNEQFF.

CDR3 DNA sequence: TGTGCCAGCAGCCGGGTTAATGAAAAACTGTTTTTT. It specifies CASSRVNEKLFF. The chain joins TRBV7-8 to TRBJ1-4; D gene ambiguous. CDR1 and CDR2 (germline): SGHVS, FQNEAQ. V was trimmed by 5 bases and J by 4 bases, leaving 5 bases between them. The CDR3 extends over 12 amino acids.

This clonotype has only a few counts. The chain carries TRBV6-1 and TRBJ1-3, with 12 bases matching TRBD1. CDR1 is MNHNS and CDR2 is SASEGT in the germline V gene. CDR3 length: 17 amino acids. Trimming at V came to 6 bases and at J to 3 bases, leaving 9 bases not matched to a gene. The CDR3 DNA reads as TGTGCCAGCAGGAAACCGGGACAGGGGGCGCATGGAAACACCATATATTTT. Residues: CASRKPGQGAHGNTIYF.

The chain links TRBV5-1 to TRBJ1-2, with D uncertain. CDR1 and CDR2 (germline): SGHRS, YFSETQ. The CDR3 runs to 15 residues. The V end was cut by 5 bases, the J end by 7 bases, with 21 bases between. Here the CDR3 reads CASRQNQVVRGGYTF. The CDR3 region has the DNA TGCGCCAGCAGACAAAACCAGGTGGTCCGGGGTGGCTACACCTTC.

In its sample, this clonotype was seen a few times. The rearrangement joins TRBV12-3 or TRBV12-4 to TRBJ2-5; D is unclear. V was trimmed by 6 bases and J by 2 bases, leaving 19 bases between them. The CDR3 loop spans 16 amino acids. The CDR3 is CASSKQWGLGQETQYF. The CDR3 coding sequence is TGTGCCAGCAGCAAACAGTGGGGATTGGGGCAAGAGACCCAGTACTTC.

This chain links TRBV5-1 with TRBJ2-2; no reliable D call. V lost 0 bases, J lost 6 bases, and 12 bases lay in between. Germline CDR1 SGHRS, CDR2 YFSETQ. The CDR3 runs 15 residues. As DNA, the CDR3 is TGCGCCAGCAGCTTGGATGGCTCCTTGGCCGGGGAGCTGTTTTTT. Translated, it gives CASSLDGSLAGELFF.

The genes are TRBV10-3 and TRBJ1-2; D not resolved. This CDR3 is 8 amino acids long. Germline V gene sequence: CDR1 ENHRY, CDR2 SYGVKD. Between the trimmed V and J ends, which lost 8 bases and 6 bases, there was a span of 1 base. The CDR3 DNA sequence: TGTGCCATCGATGGCTACACCTTC. Encoded protein: CAIDGYTF.

There are many counts of this clonotype. The chain combines TRBV13 with TRBJ2-3, with D possibly being TRBD2 (6 bases). Germline V lookup: CDR1 PRHDT, CDR2 FYEKMQ (reference sequence). V gave up 4 bases and J gave up 6 bases, with 8 bases separating them. The CDR3 is 12 residues long. The CDR3 spells CASSSLADTQYF. Written as DNA, the CDR3 is TGTGCCAGCAGCTCCCTAGCGGATACGCAGTATTTT.

V usage is TRBV4-1 and J usage is TRBJ1-4; D remains unclear. This CDR3 is built from 17 residues. Germline loops: CDR1 MGHRA, CDR2 YSYEKL. Trimming cost V 4 bases and J 8 bases, with 23 bases left between them. CDR3 protein: CASSPFLRTRGGEKLFF. The DNA for the CDR3 is TGCGCCAGCAGCCCGTTCCTCCGGACCCGAGGCGGGGAAAAACTGTTTTTT.